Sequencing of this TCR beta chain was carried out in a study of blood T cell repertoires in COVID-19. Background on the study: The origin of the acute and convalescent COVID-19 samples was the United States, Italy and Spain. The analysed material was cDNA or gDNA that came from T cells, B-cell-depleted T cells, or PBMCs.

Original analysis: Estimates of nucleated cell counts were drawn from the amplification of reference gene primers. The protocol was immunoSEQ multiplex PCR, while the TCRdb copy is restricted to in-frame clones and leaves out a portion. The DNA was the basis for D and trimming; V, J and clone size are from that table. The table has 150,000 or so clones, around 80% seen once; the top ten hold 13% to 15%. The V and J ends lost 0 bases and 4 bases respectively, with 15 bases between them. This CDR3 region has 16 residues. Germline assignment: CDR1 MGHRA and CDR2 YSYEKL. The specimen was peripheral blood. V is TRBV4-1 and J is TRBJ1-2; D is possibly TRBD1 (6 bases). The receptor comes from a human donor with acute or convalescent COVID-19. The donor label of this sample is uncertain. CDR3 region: CASSQDHTGMSYGYTF. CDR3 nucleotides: TGCGCCAGCAGCCAAGATCACACAGGGATGAGCTATGGCTACACCTTC.